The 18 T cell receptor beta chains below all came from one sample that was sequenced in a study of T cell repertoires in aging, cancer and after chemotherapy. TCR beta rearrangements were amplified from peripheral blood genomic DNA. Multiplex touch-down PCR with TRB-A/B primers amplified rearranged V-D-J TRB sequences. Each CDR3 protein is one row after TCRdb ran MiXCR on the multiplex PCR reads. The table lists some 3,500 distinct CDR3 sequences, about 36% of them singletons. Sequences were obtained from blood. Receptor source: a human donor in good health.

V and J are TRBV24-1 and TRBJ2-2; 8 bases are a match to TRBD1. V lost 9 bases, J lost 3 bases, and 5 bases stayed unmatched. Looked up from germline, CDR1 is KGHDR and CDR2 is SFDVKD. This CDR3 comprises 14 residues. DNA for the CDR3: TGTGCCACCCGGACAGGGACGGACACCGGGGAGCTGTTTTTT. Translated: CATRTGTDTGELFF.

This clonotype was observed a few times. The CDR3 region has the DNA TGTGCCAGCAGACGGACTAGCATACAGCCCCAGCATTTT. Translated: CASRRTSIQPQHF. The chain carries TRBV27 and TRBJ1-5; D gene uncertain. Germline V gives CDR1 MNHEY, CDR2 SMNVEV (reference sequence). V lost 6 bases and J 7 bases, leaving 13 bases between the germline ends. The CDR3 runs 13 residues.

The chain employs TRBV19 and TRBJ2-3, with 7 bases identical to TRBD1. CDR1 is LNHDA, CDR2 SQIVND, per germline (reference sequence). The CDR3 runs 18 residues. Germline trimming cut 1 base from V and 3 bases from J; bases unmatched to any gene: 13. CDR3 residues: CASSIGLGRQGATDTQYF. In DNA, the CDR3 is TGTGCCAGTAGTATAGGTCTGGGGCGACAGGGAGCAACAGATACGCAGTATTTT. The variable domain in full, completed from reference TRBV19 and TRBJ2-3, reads DGGITQSPKYLFRKEGQNVTLSCEQNLNHDAMYWYRQDPGQGLRLIYYSQIVNDFQKGDIAEGYSVSREKKESFPLTVTSAQKNPTAFYLCASSIGLGRQGATDTQYFGPGTRLTVL.

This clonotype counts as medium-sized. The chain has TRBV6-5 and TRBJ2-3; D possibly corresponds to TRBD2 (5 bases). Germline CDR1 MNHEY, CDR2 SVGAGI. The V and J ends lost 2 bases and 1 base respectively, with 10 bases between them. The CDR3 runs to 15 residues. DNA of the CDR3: TGTGCCAGCAGTTACGTGCGGGCCGGCACAGATACGCAGTATTTT. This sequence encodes CASSYVRAGTDTQYF.

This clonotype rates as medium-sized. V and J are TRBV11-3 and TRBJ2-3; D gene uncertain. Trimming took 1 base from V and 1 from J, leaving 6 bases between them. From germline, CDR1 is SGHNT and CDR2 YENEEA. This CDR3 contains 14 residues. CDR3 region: CASSLVVGTDTQYF. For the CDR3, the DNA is TGTGCCAGCAGCTTAGTGGTGGGCACAGATACGCAGTATTTT.

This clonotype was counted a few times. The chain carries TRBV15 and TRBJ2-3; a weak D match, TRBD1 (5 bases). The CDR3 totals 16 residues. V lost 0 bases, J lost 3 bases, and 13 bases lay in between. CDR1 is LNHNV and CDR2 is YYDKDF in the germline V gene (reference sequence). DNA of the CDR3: TGTGCCACCAGCAGAGAAGTGGTTCAGGGAACAGATACGCAGTATTTT. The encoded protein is CATSREVVQGTDTQYF.

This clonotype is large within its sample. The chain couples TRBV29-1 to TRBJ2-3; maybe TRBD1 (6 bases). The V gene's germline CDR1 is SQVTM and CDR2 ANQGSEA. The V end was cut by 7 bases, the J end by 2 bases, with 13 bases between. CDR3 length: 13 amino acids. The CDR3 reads CSARPGDTDTQYF. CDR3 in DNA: TGCAGCGCCCGACCAGGGGACACAGATACGCAGTATTTT.

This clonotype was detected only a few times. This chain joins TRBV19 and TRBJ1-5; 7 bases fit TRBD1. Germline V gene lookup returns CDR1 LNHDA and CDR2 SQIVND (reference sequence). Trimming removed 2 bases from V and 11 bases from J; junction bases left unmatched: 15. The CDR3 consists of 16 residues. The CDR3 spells CASSIRDRASRGAQHF. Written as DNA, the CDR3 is TGTGCCAGTAGTATAAGGGACAGAGCTTCCCGAGGGGCCCAGCATTTT.

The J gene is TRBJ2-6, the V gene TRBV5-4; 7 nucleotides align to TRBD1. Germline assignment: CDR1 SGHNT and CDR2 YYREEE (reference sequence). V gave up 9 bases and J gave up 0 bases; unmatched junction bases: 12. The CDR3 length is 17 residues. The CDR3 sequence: CAILPGGPLSGANVLTF. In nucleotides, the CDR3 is TGTGCCATCCTCCCAGGGGGTCCCCTCTCTGGGGCCAACGTCCTGACTTTC.

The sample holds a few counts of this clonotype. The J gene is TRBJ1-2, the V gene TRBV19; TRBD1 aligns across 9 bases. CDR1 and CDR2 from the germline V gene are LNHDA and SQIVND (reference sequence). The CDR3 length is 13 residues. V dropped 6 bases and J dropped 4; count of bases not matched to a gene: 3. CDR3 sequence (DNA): TGTGCCAGTAGACAGGGGGCGGGCTATGGCTACACCTTC. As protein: CASRQGAGYGYTF. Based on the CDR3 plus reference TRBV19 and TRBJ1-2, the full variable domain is DGGITQSPKYLFRKEGQNVTLSCEQNLNHDAMYWYRQDPGQGLRLIYYSQIVNDFQKGDIAEGYSVSREKKESFPLTVTSAQKNPTAFYLCASRQGAGYGYTFGSGTRLTVV.

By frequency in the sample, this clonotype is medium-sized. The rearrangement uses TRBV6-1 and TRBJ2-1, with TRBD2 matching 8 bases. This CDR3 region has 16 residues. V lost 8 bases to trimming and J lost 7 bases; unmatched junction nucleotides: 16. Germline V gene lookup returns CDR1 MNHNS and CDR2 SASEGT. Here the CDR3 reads CASHPLPDSGGNEQFF. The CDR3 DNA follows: TGTGCCAGCCACCCGCTTCCGGACTCGGGGGGGAATGAGCAGTTCTTC.

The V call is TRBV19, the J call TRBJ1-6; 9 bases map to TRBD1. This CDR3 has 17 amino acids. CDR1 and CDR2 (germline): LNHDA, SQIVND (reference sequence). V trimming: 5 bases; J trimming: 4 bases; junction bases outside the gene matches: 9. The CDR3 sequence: CASSSSGTGRYNSPLHF. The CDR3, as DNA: TGTGCCAGTAGTTCATCGGGGACAGGGAGGTATAATTCACCCCTCCACTTT.

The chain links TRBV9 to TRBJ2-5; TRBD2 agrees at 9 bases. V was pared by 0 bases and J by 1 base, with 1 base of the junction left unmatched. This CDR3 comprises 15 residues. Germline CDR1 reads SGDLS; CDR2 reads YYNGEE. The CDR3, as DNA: TGTGCCAGCAGCGTAGTGGGACTAGCCCAAGAGACCCAGTACTTC. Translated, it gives CASSVVGLAQETQYF.

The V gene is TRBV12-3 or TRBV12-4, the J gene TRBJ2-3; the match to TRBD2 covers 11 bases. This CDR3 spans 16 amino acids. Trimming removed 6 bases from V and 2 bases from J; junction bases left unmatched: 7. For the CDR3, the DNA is TGTGCCAGCAGCACAACTAGCGGGGGTTCCACAGATACGCAGTATTTT. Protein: CASSTTSGGSTDTQYF.

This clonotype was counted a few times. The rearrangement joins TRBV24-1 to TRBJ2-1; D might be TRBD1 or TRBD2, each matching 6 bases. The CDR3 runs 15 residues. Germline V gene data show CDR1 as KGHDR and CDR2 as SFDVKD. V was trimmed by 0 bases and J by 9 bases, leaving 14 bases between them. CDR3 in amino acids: CATSDLGSGASEQFF. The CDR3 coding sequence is TGTGCCACCAGTGATTTGGGGTCGGGGGCTAGTGAGCAGTTCTTC.

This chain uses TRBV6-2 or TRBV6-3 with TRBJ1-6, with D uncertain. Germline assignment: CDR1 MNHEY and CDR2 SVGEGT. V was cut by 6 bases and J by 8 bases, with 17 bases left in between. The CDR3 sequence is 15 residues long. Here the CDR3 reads CASRNQANFYSPLHF. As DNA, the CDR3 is TGTGCCAGCAGAAATCAGGCGAACTTTTATTCACCCCTCCACTTT.

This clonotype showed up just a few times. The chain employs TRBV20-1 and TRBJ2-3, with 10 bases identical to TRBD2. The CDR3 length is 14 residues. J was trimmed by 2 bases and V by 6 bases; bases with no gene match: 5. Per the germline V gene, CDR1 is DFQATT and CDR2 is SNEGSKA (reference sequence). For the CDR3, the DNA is TGCAGTGCCGTAGCGGGGGGACTCACAGATACGCAGTATTTT. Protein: CSAVAGGLTDTQYF.

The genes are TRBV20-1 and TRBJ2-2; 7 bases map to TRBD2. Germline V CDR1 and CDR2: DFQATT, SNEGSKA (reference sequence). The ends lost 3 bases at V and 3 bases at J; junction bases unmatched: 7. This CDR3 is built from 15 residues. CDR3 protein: CSASAGESDTGELFF. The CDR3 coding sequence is TGCAGTGCTAGTGCGGGGGAGAGTGACACCGGGGAGCTGTTTTTT.